The 30 T cell receptor beta chains below all came from one sample that was sequenced in a study of T cell clonality in common variable immunodeficiency. TCRdb keeps only in-frame clones here, not all; method: immunoSEQ multiplex PCR. This sample comprises 35,000 to 50,000 clones, none seen once only. Sequenced input: peripheral blood mononuclear cells. These receptors all stem from a person between 18 and 75 years old in good health.

This clone was counted ten times or more. The sequenced fragment ends 3 residues before the CDR3 boundary, so the rest is inferred from the germline J gene. The chain carries TRBV20-1 and TRBJ2-5; TRBD2 agrees at 12 bases. The CDR3 covers 15 residues. Trimming at V came to 3 bases and at J to 7 bases, leaving 9 bases not matched to a gene. Per the germline V gene, CDR1 is DFQATT and CDR2 is SNEGSKA (reference sequence). Partial CDR3 DNA: TGCAGTGCTAGGTTACTAGCGGGAGGACGGCGGACC. This gives the protein CSARLLAGGRRT. The whole CDR3 sequence is CSARLLAGGRRTQYF.

This clone came up a few times. From the germline J gene comes the end of the CDR3, since the read stops 3 residues before it. V is TRBV7-8 and J is TRBJ2-3, with D maybe TRBD1 (6 bases). The germline V gene encodes CDR1 SGHVS and CDR2 FQNEAQ. This CDR3 has 17 amino acids. CDR3 DNA, as far as it was read: TGTGCCAGCAGCCCCCGAGGGGGAGTAACGAGGATAGAGACG. It is translated as CASSPRGGVTRIET. The complete CDR3 protein is CASSPRGGVTRIETQYF. The complete variable domain, with remaining parts taken from reference TRBV7-8 and TRBJ2-3, reads GAGVSQSPRYKVAKRGQDVALRCDPISGHVSLFWYQQALGQGPEFLTYFQNEAQLDKSGLPSDRFFAERPEGSVSTLKIQRTQQEDSAVYLCASSPRGGVTRIETQYFGPGTRLTVL.

This clone has a count of ten or more. The sequenced fragment ends 3 residues before the CDR3 boundary, so the rest is inferred from the germline J gene. The chain joins TRBV5-1 to TRBJ2-2; possibly TRBD2 for D (5 bases). Germline V gene data show CDR1 as SGHRS and CDR2 as YFSETQ. CDR3 length: 15 residues. V lost 1 base and J lost 6, with 13 bases in between. This CDR3 is CASSLNVGGSGELFF. Incomplete CDR3 DNA: TGCGCCAGCAGCTTGAATGTAGGCGGGTCCGGGGAG.

This clone came up many times. This CDR3 is CASSLGRAGLNEQFF. CDR3 DNA (partial): TGTGCCAGCAGCTTAGGGCGAGCAGGGTTGAATGAG. The V gene is TRBV7-9, the J gene TRBJ2-1; possible D gene TRBD1, 5 bases. Read coverage stops 3 residues before the CDR3 terminus; the germline J gene supplies the remainder. The germline V gene has CDR1 SEHNR and CDR2 FQNEAQ (reference sequence). V was clipped by 1 base and J by 7 bases, with 14 bases between them. This CDR3 region has 15 residues.

This clone was recorded many times. The DNA ends 3 residues before the CDR3 does, and the rest of the CDR3 is filled in from the germline J gene. V is TRBV15 and J is TRBJ2-7; D is possibly TRBD2 (6 bases). This CDR3 comprises 14 residues. V dropped 1 base and J dropped 3 bases, with 10 bases sitting between them. The germline CDR1 and CDR2 sequences are LNHNV and YYDKDF (reference sequence). CDR3 protein: CATSRAGLHYEQYF. The covered CDR3 bases are TGTGCCACCAGCAGAGCGGGACTCCACTACGAG. Supplemented by reference TRBV15 and TRBJ2-7, the full variable domain reads DAMVIQNPRYQVTQFGKPVTLSCSQTLNHNVMYWYQQKSSQAPKLLFHYYDKDFNNEADTPDNFQSRRPNTSFCFLDIRSPGLGDTAMYLCATSRAGLHYEQYFGPGTRLTVT.

This clone was picked up a small number of times. This chain's CDR3 is CASSSSGEGSSPLFF. CDR3 DNA (partial): TGTGCCAGCAGCTCCAGCGGGGAGGGGAGCTCACCA. This sequence joins TRBV7-9 and TRBJ1-4; TRBD1 is a possible D gene (5 bases). The CDR3 goes on 3 residues after the read ends, and that part is filled in from the germline J gene. The CDR3 contains 15 residues. From germline, CDR1 is SEHNR and CDR2 FQNEAQ (reference sequence).

This clone was counted at least ten times. CDR3 bases read: TGCAGTGCTAAACCGATGCGGGGCAATGAG. The encoded protein is CSAKPMRGNE. In full, the CDR3 reads CSAKPMRGNEQFF. The genes are TRBV20-1 and TRBJ2-1; the D gene is possibly TRBD2 (6 bases). The read ends 3 residues before the CDR3 terminus; that terminus is restored from the germline J gene. V lost 4 bases and J 6 bases, leaving 13 bases between the germline ends. The length of the CDR3 is 13 residues. CDR1 DFQATT and CDR2 SNEGSKA come from the germline V gene (reference sequence).

This clone was detected ten times or more. With the read ending 3 residues before the CDR3 end, the germline J gene is used to fill in that end. This sequence joins TRBV13 and TRBJ1-4, with D tentatively TRBD1 (5 bases). V lost 0 bases and J 5 bases, leaving 13 bases between the germline ends. This CDR3 spans 16 amino acids. Looked up from germline, CDR1 is PRHDT and CDR2 is FYEKMQ (reference sequence). The covered CDR3 bases are TGTGCCAGCAGCTTAGGTGGGGCGACTCGAAATGAAAAA. Its protein product is CASSLGGATRNEK. The full-length CDR3 reads as CASSLGGATRNEKLFF.

This clone was counted many times. The CDR3 goes on 3 residues after the read ends, and that part is filled in from the germline J gene. This chain connects TRBV4-1 to TRBJ1-3; 7 positions match TRBD1. The CDR3 is 15 amino acids. Germline CDR1 and CDR2: MGHRA and YSYEKL. V gave up 3 bases and J gave up 2 bases; unmatched junction bases: 4. Here the CDR3 reads CASSQVGQAGNTIYF. The sequenced CDR3 bases are TGCGCCAGCAGCCAGGTAGGACAGGCTGGAAACACC.

This clone was detected many times. The chain's CDR3 is CASSSDRGGSKNIQYF. The part of the CDR3 DNA that was read is TGTGCCAGCAGCTCGGACAGGGGAGGGTCCAAAAACATT. The chain links TRBV7-8 to TRBJ2-4; TRBD1 aligns across 9 bases. The read is 3 residues too short to cover the CDR3 end, so that end is filled in from the germline J gene. The CDR3 contains 16 residues. V lost 4 bases, J lost 2 bases, and 6 bases stayed unmatched. From germline, CDR1 is SGHVS and CDR2 FQNEAQ.

The table lists this clone with many counts. With the read ending 3 residues before the CDR3 end, the germline J gene is used to fill in that end. The rearrangement joins TRBV5-5 to TRBJ2-1, with D unresolved. The CDR3 has 12 residues. CDR1 and CDR2 (germline): SGHKS, YYEKEE (reference sequence). V lost 2 bases and J lost 3, with 3 bases in between. This CDR3 is CASSFGYNEQFF. CDR3 DNA, as far as it was read: TGTGCCAGCAGCTTCGGCTACAATGAG.

This clone showed up many times. The read ends 3 residues before the CDR3 terminus; that terminus is restored from the germline J gene. The chain couples TRBV18 to TRBJ2-7, with a possible D match to TRBD1 (7 bases). With 3 bases removed from V and 3 bases from J, the gap between germline ends came to 15 bases. This CDR3 comprises 15 residues. CDR1 is KGHSH, CDR2 LQKENI, per germline. The sequenced CDR3 bases are TGTGCCAGCTCACCCGGGCCGCAGGGGGGCTACGAG. This sequence encodes CASSPGPQGGYE. The entire CDR3 sequence reads CASSPGPQGGYEQYF.

This clone was seen at least ten times. The CDR3 end is not reached by the read, which stops 3 residues before it; the germline J gene fills it in. The chain has TRBV2 and TRBJ1-1; 8 nucleotides match TRBD1. CDR1 is SNHLY and CDR2 is FYNNEI in the germline V gene. The length of the CDR3 is 14 residues. The DNA read from the CDR3 is TGTGCCAGCAGTGGCGGCGGAAGGGGACAGGAG. This translates into CASSGGGRGQE. The complete CDR3 reads CASSGGGRGQEAFF.

Ten or more counts support this clone. The read terminates 3 residues ahead of where the CDR3 ends, so the germline J gene completes it. The J gene is TRBJ2-1, the V gene TRBV7-9; D is uncertain. This CDR3 spans 15 amino acids. Trimming stripped 5 bases from V and 7 bases from J, with 18 bases between. Germline V gene lookup returns CDR1 SEHNR and CDR2 FQNEAQ (reference sequence). The chain's CDR3 is CASSKTLRDKNEQFF. CDR3 DNA, as far as it was read: TGTGCCAGCAGCAAGACCCTAAGAGACAAGAATGAG.

In its sample, this clone was seen many times. The missing CDR3 end, 3 residues past where the read stops, is filled in from the germline J gene. This rearrangement joins TRBV4-2 to TRBJ2-7; TRBD2 aligns across 8 bases. Germline V lookup: CDR1 LGHNA, CDR2 YNFKEQ. The CDR3 totals 14 residues. V lost 0 bases and J lost 4; bases outside the gene matches: 2. The CDR3 bases that were read are TGTGCCAGCAGCCAAGATGCTAGCGGGTACGAG. Residues: CASSQDASGYE. The full CDR3 protein reads CASSQDASGYEQYF.

This clone was seen ten or more times. The read ends 3 residues before the CDR3 terminus; that terminus is restored from the germline J gene. V is TRBV18 and J is TRBJ2-2; TRBD2 matches 8 bases. The CDR3 totals 17 residues. Germline-derived CDR1 and CDR2 are KGHSH and LQKENI. V shed 6 bases, J shed 4 bases, and the junction held 13 bases outside the gene matches. This chain's CDR3 is CASSPRGRFSGTGELFF. The sequenced CDR3 bases are TGTGCCAGCTCCCCGCGCGGGAGGTTTTCGGGCACCGGGGAG.

This clone occurred many times. The read comes to an end 3 residues before the CDR3 does, leaving the germline J gene to fill in the end. The rearrangement uses TRBV20-1 and TRBJ1-6; D remains unclear. Trimming stripped 5 bases from V and 9 bases from J, with 26 bases between. Germline values: CDR1 DFQATT, CDR2 SNEGSKA (reference sequence). The CDR3 sequence is 17 residues long. The chain's CDR3 is CSAATGYRILGGSPLHF. CDR3 DNA, as far as it was read: TGCAGTGCTGCTACTGGATACAGAATTCTCGGAGGTTCACCC.

This clone has a count of ten or more. The read is 3 residues too short to cover the CDR3 end, so that end is filled in from the germline J gene. This sample also contains other DNA sequences that code for the same CDR3. The J gene is TRBJ1-3, the V gene TRBV2; no reliable D call. The germline CDR1 and CDR2 sequences are SNHLY and FYNNEI. CDR3 length: 15 amino acids. V was shortened by 7 bases and J by 0 bases, with 13 bases between the two germline ends. The chain's CDR3 is CASIGGHFSGNTIYF. CDR3 DNA, as far as it was read: TGTGCCAGCATCGGTGGGCACTTCTCTGGAAACACC. Variable domain in full (rest from reference TRBV2 and TRBJ1-3): EPEVTQTPSHQVTQMGQEVILRCVPISNHLYFYWYRQILGQKVEFLVSFYNNEISEKSEIFDDQFSVERPDGSNFTLKIRSTKLEDSAMYFCASIGGHFSGNTIYFGEGSWLTVV.

This clone has at least ten counts. Partial CDR3 DNA: TGCGCCAGCAGCTTAGCCCCGGGGGGCATAGGGAACACTGAA. Translated: CASSLAPGGIGNTE. The full CDR3 is CASSLAPGGIGNTEAFF. The rearrangement uses TRBV5-1 and TRBJ1-1; perhaps TRBD1 as D (6 bases). The read stops 3 residues short of the end of the CDR3; the missing end is completed from the germline J gene. This CDR3 is 17 amino acids long. Germline V gene sequence: CDR1 SGHRS, CDR2 YFSETQ. Trimming removed 2 bases from V and 1 base from J, with 18 bases in between.

This clone was observed at least ten times. The read ends 3 residues shy of where the CDR3 ends; the end is completed using the germline J gene. This rearrangement joins TRBV7-9 to TRBJ1-4, with 9 nucleotides matching TRBD1. Germline V gene data show CDR1 as SEHNR and CDR2 as FQNEAQ (reference sequence). This CDR3 comprises 14 residues. The J segment lost 8 bases and the V segment lost 5 bases, leaving 6 bases of the junction unmatched. CDR3 DNA (partial): TGTGCCAGCAGCCCGGGACAGGGCTCGGAAAAA. This codes for CASSPGQGSEK. In full, the CDR3 reads CASSPGQGSEKLFF.

This clone was picked up many times. The read gets to within 3 residues of the CDR3 end, and the germline J gene fills in the rest. V is TRBV2 and J is TRBJ2-1, with 7 bases fitting TRBD2. V trimming: 3 bases; J trimming: 6 bases; junction bases outside the gene matches: 11. CDR1 is SNHLY, CDR2 FYNNEI, per germline. There are 16 residues in the CDR3. CDR3 residues: CASSDPASGSPNEQFF. CDR3 DNA (partial): TGTGCCAGCAGTGATCCTGCTAGCGGCAGTCCCAATGAG.

This clone has at least ten counts. Read data end 3 residues before the CDR3 end; the end is taken from the germline J gene. The V call is TRBV27, the J call TRBJ2-1; TRBD2 is a possible D gene (6 bases). Germline CDR1 MNHEY, CDR2 SMNVEV (reference sequence). The V and J ends lost 6 bases and 6 bases respectively, with 9 bases between them. The CDR3 consists of 12 residues. CDR3 amino acids: CASRDYPNEQFF. The sequenced CDR3 bases are TGTGCCAGCAGGGACTACCCCAATGAG.

In this sample, this clone turned up many times. The CDR3 bases that were read are TGCAGTGCTAGCTCACTAGGTACCGAG. Its translation is CSASSLGTE. The full CDR3 protein is CSASSLGTEQYF. The rearrangement links TRBV20-1 to TRBJ2-7; D possibly corresponds to TRBD2 (5 bases). The read is 3 residues too short to cover the CDR3 end, so that end is filled in from the germline J gene. Germline-derived CDR1 and CDR2 are DFQATT and SNEGSKA (reference sequence). The length of the CDR3 is 12 residues. Trimming took 3 bases from V and 6 from J, leaving 12 bases between them.

This clone was observed many times. The CDR3 extends 3 residues past the end of the read, so its final part is completed from the germline J gene. The V call is TRBV7-8, the J call TRBJ2-4; 9 bases match TRBD2. Unmatched junction bases numbered 6, after V lost 5 bases and J lost 7 bases. Germline V gene lookup returns CDR1 SGHVS and CDR2 FQNEAQ. This CDR3 has 14 residues. CDR3 region: CASSPTTSGNIQYF. The part of the CDR3 DNA that was read is TGTGCCAGCAGCCCGACTACTAGCGGGAACATT.

This clone has just a few counts. The read stops 3 residues short of the end of the CDR3; the missing end is completed from the germline J gene. The genes are TRBV2 and TRBJ1-3; 7 nucleotides align to TRBD1. The V segment lost 6 bases and the J segment 0 bases; nucleotides outside the gene matches: 11. The CDR3 is made up of 17 amino acids. Germline V gene data show CDR1 as SNHLY and CDR2 as FYNNEI. This chain's CDR3 is CASSVRQGFSSGNTIYF. The CDR3 bases that were read are TGTGCCAGCAGCGTAAGACAGGGTTTCAGCTCTGGAAACACC. The whole variable domain, filled in from reference TRBV2 and TRBJ1-3, reads EPEVTQTPSHQVTQMGQEVILRCVPISNHLYFYWYRQILGQKVEFLVSFYNNEISEKSEIFDDQFSVERPDGSNFTLKIRSTKLEDSAMYFCASSVRQGFSSGNTIYFGEGSWLTVV.

With regard to this clone: The read terminates 3 residues ahead of where the CDR3 ends, so the germline J gene completes it. The chain has TRBV19 and TRBJ2-3; the D is unclear. Per the germline V gene, CDR1 is LNHDA and CDR2 is SQIVND (reference sequence). CDR3 size: 16 residues. The CDR3 protein is CASSIVGGQRKETQYF. Partial CDR3 DNA: TGTGCCAGTAGTATCGTTGGTGGGCAGAGGAAAGAGACG. The full variable domain, its missing parts supplied by reference TRBV19 and TRBJ2-3, is DGGITQSPKYLFRKEGQNVTLSCEQNLNHDAMYWYRQDPGQGLRLIYYSQIVNDFQKGDIAEGYSVSREKKESFPLTVTSAQKNPTAFYLCASSIVGGQRKETQYFGPGTRLTVL.

Concerning this clone itself: The read stops 3 residues short of the end of the CDR3; the missing end is completed from the germline J gene. The V and J genes are TRBV5-1 and TRBJ2-5; D may be TRBD1 or TRBD2 (7 bases each). V was clipped by 8 bases and J by 3 bases, with 23 bases between them. CDR1 is SGHRS, CDR2 YFSETQ, per germline. The CDR3 sequence is 16 residues long. CDR3 DNA, as far as it was read: TGCGCCAGTCAACCGAGGGAGGGGGCGAAAGAAGAGACC. It encodes CASQPREGAKEET. The CDR3 in full is CASQPREGAKEETQYF.

About this clone itself: The missing CDR3 end, 3 residues past where the read stops, is filled in from the germline J gene. The V gene is TRBV2, the J gene TRBJ2-3; 7 nucleotides line up with TRBD1. The CDR3 is 15 amino acids. CDR1 is SNHLY and CDR2 is FYNNEI in the germline V gene. The CDR3 reads CASSAGGTAQETQYF. The sequenced part of the CDR3 DNA is TGTGCCAGCAGCGCCGGTGGGACAGCCCAAGAGACG.

This clone was observed at least ten times. The read halts 3 residues ahead of the CDR3 end, with the missing end drawn from the germline J gene. V and J are TRBV11-2 and TRBJ1-6; perhaps TRBD1 as D (6 bases). CDR3 length: 14 residues. Germline CDR1 and CDR2: SGHAT and FQNNGV. Trimming removed 8 bases at V and 7 bases at J, with 15 bases between. CDR3 sequence reads: CASGGGGQNSPLHF. The CDR3 bases that were read are TGTGCCAGCGGAGGCGGGGGGCAGAATTCACCC.

This clone occurred many times. The read comes to an end 3 residues before the CDR3 does, leaving the germline J gene to fill in the end. This sequence joins TRBV3-1 (or the pseudogene TRBV3-2) and TRBJ2-5, with a tentative D call TRBD2 (6 bases). V lost 1 base and J lost 2, with 8 bases in between. There are 14 residues in the CDR3. CDR1 is LGHDT and CDR2 is YNNKEL in the germline V gene (reference sequence). The part of the CDR3 DNA that was read is TGTGCCAGCAGCCAAGTAGCGGTGCAAGAGACC. This encodes CASSQVAVQET. The full-length CDR3 reads as CASSQVAVQETQYF.